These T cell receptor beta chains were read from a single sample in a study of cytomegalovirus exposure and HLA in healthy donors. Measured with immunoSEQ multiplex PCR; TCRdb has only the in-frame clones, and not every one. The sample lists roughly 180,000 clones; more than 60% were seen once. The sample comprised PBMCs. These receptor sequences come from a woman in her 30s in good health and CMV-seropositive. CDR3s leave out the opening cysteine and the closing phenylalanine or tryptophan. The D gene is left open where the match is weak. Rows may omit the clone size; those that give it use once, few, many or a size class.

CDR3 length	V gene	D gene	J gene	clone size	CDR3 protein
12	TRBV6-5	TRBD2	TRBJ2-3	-	ASSRASGTDTQY
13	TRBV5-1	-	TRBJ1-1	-	ASSLGAPGSSPAF
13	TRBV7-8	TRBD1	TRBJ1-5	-	ASSPLTGTWQPQH
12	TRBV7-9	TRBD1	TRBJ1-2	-	ASSTGQGSWGYT
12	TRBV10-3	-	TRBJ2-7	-	AIRGDTSSYEQY
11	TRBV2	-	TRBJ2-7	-	ASSNSGAYEQY
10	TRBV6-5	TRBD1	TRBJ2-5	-	ASSRDRETQY
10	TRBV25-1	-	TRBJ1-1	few	ASSALNTEAF
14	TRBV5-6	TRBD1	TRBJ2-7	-	ASNPITGTVSYEQY
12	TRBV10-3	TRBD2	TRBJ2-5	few	AISEPTSPETQY
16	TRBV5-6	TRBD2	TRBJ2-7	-	ASSGGIGGRTIYYEQY
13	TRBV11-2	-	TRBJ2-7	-	ASSLEVTLTYEQY
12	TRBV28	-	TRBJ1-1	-	ASSSASESLEAF
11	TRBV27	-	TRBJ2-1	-	ASRPTGYNEQF
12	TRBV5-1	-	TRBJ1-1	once	ASSLLTENTEAF
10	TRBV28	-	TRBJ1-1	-	ASTNRATEAF
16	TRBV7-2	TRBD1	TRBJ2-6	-	ASSLVPQGDAGANVLT
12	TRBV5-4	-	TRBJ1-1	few	ASSLGGGNTEAF
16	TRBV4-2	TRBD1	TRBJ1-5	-	ASSQEGQGTRGRQPQH
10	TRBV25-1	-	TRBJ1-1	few	ASRQGNTEAF
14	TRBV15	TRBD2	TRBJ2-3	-	ATSRDPGGDTDTQY
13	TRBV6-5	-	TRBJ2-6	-	ASSFAGSGANVLT
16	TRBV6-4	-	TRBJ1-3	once	ASSALNRQELYGNTIY
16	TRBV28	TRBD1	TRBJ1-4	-	ASSFRLGQGSTAEKLF
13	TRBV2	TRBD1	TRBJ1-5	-	ASSVGTGYNQPQH
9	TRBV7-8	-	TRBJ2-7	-	ASSGSREQY
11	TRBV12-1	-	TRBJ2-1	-	ARRREKYNEQF
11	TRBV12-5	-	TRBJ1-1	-	ASGLVITAEAF
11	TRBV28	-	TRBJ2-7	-	ASSPPGVREQY
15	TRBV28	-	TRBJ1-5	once	ASSPSMPGEGGQPQH